This passage covers 9 T cell receptor beta chains from one sample sequenced in a study of cytomegalovirus exposure and HLA in healthy donors. The PCR had 60 Vbeta and 13 Jbeta primers. This table comes from immunoSEQ multiplex PCR, and its TCRdb copy is limited to in-frame clones, with some not included. The table shows 110,000 to 150,000 clones, with around 80% occurring only once. What was sequenced was PBMCs. Source of these receptors: a man between 18 and 29 years old in good health and CMV-seropositive.

The chain combines TRBV9 with TRBJ2-3; D possibly corresponds to TRBD1 (5 bases). The CDR3 contains 13 residues. V lost 0 bases and J lost 5, with 7 bases in between. The germline CDR1 and CDR2 sequences are SGDLS and YYNGEE. The chain's CDR3 is CASSVARVDTQYF. CDR3 coding DNA: TGTGCCAGCAGCGTAGCCAGGGTAGATACGCAGTATTTT.

This chain uses TRBV19 with TRBJ2-7; no clear D gene. The CDR3 has 12 residues. The V and J ends lost 7 bases and 4 bases respectively, with 11 bases between them. CDR1 LNHDA and CDR2 SQIVND come from the germline V gene (reference sequence). CDR3 loop: CASTSPQYEQYF. In DNA form, the CDR3 reads TGTGCCAGTACCTCCCCACAGTACGAGCAGTACTTC.

J is TRBJ1-6 and V is TRBV6-1; D uncertain. This CDR3 is 12 amino acids long. Germline loops: CDR1 MNHNS, CDR2 SASEGT. Trimming left V 1 base short and J 13 bases short, with 8 bases between. CDR3 coding DNA: TGTGCCAGCAGTGAAGTGAGACACCCCCTCCACTTT. Encoded protein: CASSEVRHPLHF.

This chain joins TRBV6-5 and TRBJ2-5, with a tentative D call TRBD2 (5 bases). Germline CDR1 is MNHEY and CDR2 is SVGAGI. This CDR3 contains 13 residues. Trimming removed 6 bases from V and 5 bases from J, with 13 bases in between. Written as DNA, the CDR3 is TGTGCCAGCAGAACCGGAGGAGCGGAGACCCAGTACTTC. Translated, it gives CASRTGGAETQYF.

This chain uses TRBV5-1 with TRBJ1-3; weak D call: TRBD1 (6 bases). Germline V gene lookup returns CDR1 SGHRS and CDR2 YFSETQ. V was clipped by 2 bases and J by 1 base, with 10 bases between them. The CDR3 covers 15 residues. The CDR3 protein is CASSLSTGSGNTIYF. DNA of the CDR3: TGCGCCAGCAGCTTATCAACAGGGTCTGGAAACACCATATATTTT.

The genes are TRBV9 and TRBJ1-3; a weak D match, TRBD1 (5 bases). Trimming left V 1 base short and J 0 bases short, with 14 bases between. The germline V gene encodes CDR1 SGDLS and CDR2 YYNGEE. CDR3 length: 17 amino acids. The CDR3 sequence: CASSVSGTPDSGNTIYF. The CDR3 DNA follows: TGTGCCAGCAGCGTATCCGGGACTCCAGACTCTGGAAACACCATATATTTT.

The J gene is TRBJ2-2, the V gene TRBV7-6; unclear D gene. The CDR3 length is 13 residues. V was pared by 2 bases and J by 5 bases, with 6 bases between. Germline V gene lookup returns CDR1 SGHVS and CDR2 FNYEAQ. CDR3 DNA sequence: TGTGCCAGCAGCTTAACCAGAACCGGGGAGCTGTTTTTT. Protein product: CASSLTRTGELFF.

Only one count was recorded for this clone. The chain combines TRBV7-8 with TRBJ1-2; maybe TRBD1 (6 bases). V dropped 3 bases and J dropped 3 bases, with 14 bases sitting between them. The CDR3 contains 15 residues. CDR1 SGHVS and CDR2 FQNEAQ come from the germline V gene. CDR3 residues: CASSFQGIGDYGYTF. CDR3 nucleotide sequence: TGTGCCAGCAGCTTTCAGGGGATAGGTGACTATGGCTACACCTTC.

This chain links TRBV6-1 with TRBJ2-7, with 9 positions matching TRBD1. This CDR3 is built from 14 residues. Trimming removed 8 bases from V and 5 bases from J; junction bases left unmatched: 10. CDR1 is MNHNS, CDR2 SASEGT, per germline. Written as DNA, the CDR3 is TGTGCCAGCGTACAACAGGGGGCATACAACGAGCAGTACTTC. It yields the protein CASVQQGAYNEQYF.